Shown below are 25 T cell receptor beta chains from a single sample sequenced in a study of blood T cell repertoires in COVID-19. The repertoire was sequenced with immunoSEQ multiplex PCR; TCRdb's copy has only in-frame clones and lacks some. This table holds approximately 69,000 clones, under 85% found once. Sequencing was performed on peripheral blood. The receptors were gathered from a man aged 60 to 69 with acute or convalescent COVID-19.

CDR3: CASSEPPGGRGEDEQYF. DNA for the CDR3: TGTGCCAGCAGTGAACCCCCGGGGGGTAGAGGGGAAGACGAGCAGTACTTC. The chain has TRBV6-1 and TRBJ2-7; the match to TRBD2 covers 7 bases. Trimming cost V 2 bases and J 5 bases; bases outside gene matches: 15. This CDR3 has 17 amino acids. Germline V lookup: CDR1 MNHNS, CDR2 SASEGT.

The chain links TRBV5-6 to TRBJ1-4; 8 bases are a match to TRBD1. Germline V gene sequence: CDR1 SGHDT, CDR2 YYEEEE. The CDR3 contains 14 residues. Trimming cost V 8 bases and J 13 bases; bases outside gene matches: 16. The CDR3 protein is CASSTGTGYRGLFF. CDR3 coding DNA: TGTGCCAGTTCCACCGGGACAGGCTATAGGGGACTGTTTTTT.

This clone was counted a few times. This rearrangement joins TRBV7-8 to TRBJ1-5; 8 nucleotides align to TRBD1. J lost 4 bases, V lost 1 base, and 3 bases had no gene match. The CDR3 contains 15 residues. Germline CDR1 is SGHVS and CDR2 is FQNEAQ. The CDR3 loop reads CASSLGDRPNQPQHF. The CDR3 DNA reads as TGTGCCAGCAGCTTAGGGGACAGGCCTAATCAGCCCCAGCATTTT.

The gene calls are TRBV4-1 and TRBJ2-1; D is perhaps TRBD1 (5 bases). Looked up from germline, CDR1 is MGHRA and CDR2 is YSYEKL. The CDR3 extends over 18 amino acids. The V gene lost 1 base and the J gene lost 5 bases, with 21 bases spanning the gap. The CDR3: CASSQVQVAGSLNNEQFF. The CDR3 region has the DNA TGCGCCAGCAGCCAAGTCCAGGTGGCAGGGTCCCTCAACAATGAGCAGTTCTTC.

V is TRBV4-1 and J is TRBJ1-5; 8 bases align to TRBD1. Germline CDR1 is MGHRA and CDR2 is YSYEKL. This CDR3 has 15 residues. V shed 2 bases, J shed 6 bases, and the junction held 6 bases outside the gene matches. The chain's CDR3 is CASSQRSGGGQPQHF. The CDR3 DNA is TGCGCCAGCAGCCAACGTTCAGGGGGCGGTCAGCCCCAGCATTTT.

This clone was seen just once. The V call is TRBV4-3, the J call TRBJ1-2; perhaps TRBD1 as D (6 bases). The CDR3 contains 14 residues. CDR1 and CDR2 from the germline V gene are LGHNA and YSLEER. The V end was cut by 5 bases, the J end by 1 base, with 11 bases between. CDR3 sequence: CASSKQGGNYGYTF. The CDR3, as DNA: TGCGCCAGCAGCAAACAGGGTGGTAACTATGGCTACACCTTC.

The J gene is TRBJ2-1, the V gene TRBV6-5; weak D call: TRBD2 (5 bases). The V gene's germline CDR1 is MNHEY and CDR2 SVGAGI. The CDR3 spans 10 residues. V was cut by 8 bases and J by 8 bases, with 7 bases left in between. CDR3 region: CASRSDEQFF. The CDR3, as DNA: TGTGCCAGCCGTAGCGATGAGCAGTTCTTC.

The rearrangement links TRBV19 to TRBJ1-5; TRBD1 matches at 12 bases. V shed 4 bases and J 10 bases; nucleotides not matched to a gene: 8. Germline V gives CDR1 LNHDA, CDR2 SQIVND (reference sequence). This CDR3 spans 15 amino acids. Here the CDR3 DNA reads TGTGCCAGTAGTAGGCGGGACAGGGGGCGCGAACCCCAGCATTTT. This gives the protein CASSRRDRGREPQHF.

The chain is built from TRBV19 and TRBJ1-1; D is perhaps TRBD1 (6 bases). The CDR3 has 14 amino acids. Trimming removed 7 bases from V and 0 bases from J, with 12 bases in between. In germline, CDR1 is LNHDA, CDR2 SQIVND (reference sequence). CDR3 sequence: CASTLQGLNTEAFF. CDR3 nucleotides: TGTGCCAGTACCCTCCAGGGGCTGAACACTGAAGCTTTCTTT.

V gene TRBV5-5 combines with J gene TRBJ1-6; no reliable D call. V was cut by 0 bases and J by 7 bases, with 8 bases left in between. Germline V lookup: CDR1 SGHKS, CDR2 YYEKEE (reference sequence). The CDR3 totals 14 residues. This CDR3 is CASSLAGENSPLHF. The CDR3 DNA reads as TGTGCCAGCAGCTTGGCCGGGGAGAATTCACCCCTCCACTTT.

This chain uses TRBV14 with TRBJ1-6; TRBD1 is a possible D gene (6 bases). Trimming removed 4 bases from V and 9 bases from J, with 19 bases in between. CDR1 and CDR2 (germline): SGHDN, FVKESK. This CDR3 comprises 16 residues. This CDR3 reads CASSRSSRGFFSPLHF. CDR3 nucleotides: TGTGCCAGCAGCCGATCAAGCAGGGGTTTTTTTTCACCCCTCCACTTT.

This rearrangement joins TRBV2 to TRBJ1-4; 8 bases agree with TRBD1. After removal of 6 bases from V and 8 bases from J, the junction contained 8 bases not matched to a gene. The germline V gene has CDR1 SNHLY and CDR2 FYNNEI. This CDR3 has 14 amino acids. The CDR3 reads CASSLQGGYEKLFF. For the CDR3, the DNA is TGTGCCAGCAGCCTACAGGGGGGATACGAAAAACTGTTTTTT.

The chain employs TRBV10-3 and TRBJ1-3; possibly TRBD1 for D (6 bases). Trimming shortened V by 1 base and J by 0 bases, and 7 bases separated the two germline ends. CDR3 length: 15 residues. Germline V gene lookup returns CDR1 ENHRY and CDR2 SYGVKD. The chain's CDR3 is CAISEWDISGNTIYF. The CDR3 nucleotides read TGTGCCATCAGTGAGTGGGACATCTCTGGAAACACCATATATTTT.

The chain is built from TRBV15 and TRBJ1-2; a weak D match, TRBD1 (6 bases). Trimming shortened V by 1 base and J by 8 bases, and 8 bases separated the two germline ends. Germline lookup yields CDR1 LNHNV and CDR2 YYDKDF (reference sequence). The CDR3 length is 12 residues. This CDR3 reads CATSRAGGGYTF. The CDR3 nucleotides read TGTGCCACCAGCAGAGCTGGGGGCGGCTACACCTTC.

This clone has only one observation. The chain combines TRBV5-5 with TRBJ1-1; D is possibly TRBD1 (5 bases). This CDR3 spans 14 amino acids. From germline, CDR1 is SGHKS and CDR2 YYEKEE (reference sequence). Trimming stripped 0 bases from V and 1 base from J, with 7 bases between. CDR3 region: CASSLEQGNTEAFF. The CDR3 DNA sequence: TGTGCCAGCAGCTTGGAGCAGGGGAACACTGAAGCTTTCTTT.

The V call is TRBV5-8, the J call TRBJ1-6; TRBD1 might be the D (6 bases). CDR1 and CDR2 (germline): SGHTS, YDEGEE. This CDR3 comprises 15 residues. V lost 4 bases and J 4 bases, leaving 12 bases between the germline ends. CDR3 nucleotide sequence: TGTGCCAGCAGCCCCGGGACACCTTATAATTCACCCCTCCACTTT. Translated, it gives CASSPGTPYNSPLHF. The variable domain in full, completed from reference TRBV5-8 and TRBJ1-6, reads EAGVTQSPTHLIKTRGQQATLRCSPISGHTSVYWYQQALGLGLQFLLWYDEGEERNRGNFPPRFSGRQFPNYSSELNVNALELEDSALYLCASSPGTPYNSPLHFGNGTRLTVT.

This chain uses TRBV19 with TRBJ2-2; D perhaps matches TRBD1 (5 bases). The ends were cut back, 4 bases at V and 9 bases at J, with 15 bases in the middle. Germline CDR1 and CDR2: LNHDA and SQIVND (reference sequence). The CDR3 has 14 residues. CDR3 nucleotide sequence: TGTGCCAGTAGTAGAAGGGGCCGGACCTGGGAGCTGTTTTTT. This translates into CASSRRGRTWELFF.

V usage is TRBV18 and J usage is TRBJ2-2; 7 nucleotides match TRBD2. The V and J ends lost 6 bases and 1 base, in that order; junction bases with no gene match: 2. Germline CDR1 is KGHSH and CDR2 is LQKENI. The CDR3 has 14 residues. The chain's CDR3 is CASSPGGNTGELFF. CDR3 DNA sequence: TGTGCCAGCTCGCCGGGGGGGAACACCGGGGAGCTGTTTTTT.

The V and J genes are TRBV24-1 and TRBJ1-1; weak D call: TRBD1 (5 bases). Trimming pared 1 base from V and 1 base from J, leaving 15 bases between. CDR1 KGHDR and CDR2 SFDVKD come from the germline V gene. CDR3 length equals 17 residues. CDR3 protein: CATSDLWGPEPNTEAFF. In nucleotides, the CDR3 is TGTGCCACCAGTGATTTATGGGGCCCAGAACCGAACACTGAAGCTTTCTTT.

The rearrangement links TRBV21-1 to TRBJ2-4; the listed D gene, TRBD2, was not tested against the DNA. TRBV21-1 is given as a pseudogene. The CDR3 is 16 amino acids. CDR3 residues: CASSKGRELAKNIQYF. DNA for the CDR3: TGTGCCAGCAGCAAAGGGAGGGAGCTAGCCAAAAACATTCAGTACTTC.

J is TRBJ2-7 and V is TRBV18; TRBD2 is a possible D gene (5 bases). Trimming took off 0 bases at V and 2 bases at J, with 11 bases between the two ends. The CDR3 totals 15 residues. The germline V gene encodes CDR1 KGHSH and CDR2 LQKENI. CDR3 nucleotide sequence: TGTGCCAGCTCACCACCAGGGAGAGTTACCTACGAGCAGTACTTC. Protein: CASSPPGRVTYEQYF.

The CDR3: CASREQGQGSNEKLFF. CDR3 nucleotides: TGTGCCAGCAGGGAACAGGGGCAGGGGTCTAATGAAAAACTGTTTTTT. This chain connects TRBV27 to TRBJ1-4; TRBD1 agrees at 7 bases. V lost 6 bases and J lost 3; bases outside the gene matches: 10. The CDR3 covers 16 residues. Germline V gives CDR1 MNHEY, CDR2 SMNVEV (reference sequence).

The V call is TRBV10-3, the J call TRBJ1-2; 7 bases map to TRBD1. Germline assignment: CDR1 ENHRY and CDR2 SYGVKD. V was pared by 8 bases and J by 0 bases, with 9 bases of the junction left unmatched. The CDR3 is 15 amino acids. The CDR3 spells CAIGETGVANYGYTF. The CDR3 nucleotides read TGTGCCATCGGGGAAACAGGGGTAGCTAACTATGGCTACACCTTC.

The gene calls are TRBV27 and TRBJ2-2; TRBD2 matches at 8 bases. This CDR3 is 15 amino acids long. Germline V lookup: CDR1 MNHEY, CDR2 SMNVEV (reference sequence). V lost 5 bases, J lost 4 bases, and 6 bases stayed unmatched. As DNA, the CDR3 is TGTGCCAGCAGTATACTAGCGGCGGGCACCGGGGAGCTGTTTTTT. The encoded protein is CASSILAAGTGELFF.

The chain couples TRBV2 to TRBJ1-1; unclear D gene. This CDR3 has 13 residues. Per germline, CDR1 SNHLY and CDR2 FYNNEI. The V and J ends lost 7 bases and 1 base respectively, with 10 bases between them. Written as DNA, the CDR3 is TGTGCCAGCAATTCGGTCGGGAACACTGAAGCTTTCTTT. Translating it yields CASNSVGNTEAFF.